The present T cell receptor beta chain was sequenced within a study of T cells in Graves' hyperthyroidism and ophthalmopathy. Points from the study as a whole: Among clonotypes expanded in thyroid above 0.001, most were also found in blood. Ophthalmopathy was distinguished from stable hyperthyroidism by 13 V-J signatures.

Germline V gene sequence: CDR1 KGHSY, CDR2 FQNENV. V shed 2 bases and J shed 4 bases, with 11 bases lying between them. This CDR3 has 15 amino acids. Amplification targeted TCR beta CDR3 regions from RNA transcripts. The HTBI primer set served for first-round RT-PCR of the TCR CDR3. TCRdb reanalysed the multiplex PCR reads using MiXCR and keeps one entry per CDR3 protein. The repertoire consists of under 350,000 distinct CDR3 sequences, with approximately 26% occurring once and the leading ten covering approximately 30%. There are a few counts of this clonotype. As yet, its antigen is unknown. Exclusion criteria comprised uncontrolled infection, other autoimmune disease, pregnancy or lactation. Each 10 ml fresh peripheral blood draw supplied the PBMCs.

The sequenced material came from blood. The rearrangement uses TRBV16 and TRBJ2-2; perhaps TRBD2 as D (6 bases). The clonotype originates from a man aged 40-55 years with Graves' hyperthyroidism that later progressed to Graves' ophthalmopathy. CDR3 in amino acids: CASSQTRGITGELFF. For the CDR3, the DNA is TGTGCCAGCAGCCAAACCCGGGGGATCACCGGGGAGCTGTTTTTT.